This T cell receptor beta chain is from a study of vaccination effects on CD4 cells after COVID-19. Turning to the study itself: Median timing of post-vaccine samples was 72 days after the second dose.

CDR1 MDHEN and CDR2 SYDVKM come from the germline V gene. Trimming pared 7 bases from V and 4 bases from J, leaving 11 bases between. This CDR3 has 12 amino acids. Regarding this clone: Its antigen is not known.

Here immunoSEQ multiplex PCR was the method, and the copy in TCRdb shows in-frame clones only, minus some. The table lists 15,000 to 20,000 clones, about 80% of them singletons. Sequencing was preceded by expansion of antigen-specific CD4+ T cells with viral peptide pools in the ViraFEST assay. Once cultured for roughly 10 days, the cells underwent separation to obtain CD4+ T cells. Participants completed two doses of the BNT162b2 or mRNA-1273 vaccine. J is TRBJ2-7 and V is TRBV28, with D perhaps TRBD1 (5 bases). The sequence was collected from a human donor who received a COVID-19 vaccine. Sequenced here: CD4+ T cells from PBMCs cultured with HCoV-NL63 spike peptides, sampled after COVID-19 vaccination. Written as DNA, the CDR3 is TGTGCCAGCACAGGGTCCCGTTACGAGCAGTACTTC. The encoded protein is CASTGSRYEQYF.